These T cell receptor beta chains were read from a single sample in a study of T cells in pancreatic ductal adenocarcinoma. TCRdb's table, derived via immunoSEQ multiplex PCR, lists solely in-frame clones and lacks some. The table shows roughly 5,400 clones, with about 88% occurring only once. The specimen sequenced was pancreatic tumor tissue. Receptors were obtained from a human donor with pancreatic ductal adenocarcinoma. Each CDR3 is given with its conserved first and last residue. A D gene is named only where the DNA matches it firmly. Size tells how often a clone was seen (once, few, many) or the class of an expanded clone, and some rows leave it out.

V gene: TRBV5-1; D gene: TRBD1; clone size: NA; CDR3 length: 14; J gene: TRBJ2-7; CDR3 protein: CASSRRTGSDEQYF; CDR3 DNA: TGCGCCAGCAGCAGACGGACAGGGTCGGACGAGCAGTACTTC
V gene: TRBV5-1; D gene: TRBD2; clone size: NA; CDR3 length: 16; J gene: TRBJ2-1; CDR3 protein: CASSWRGTRLRNEQFF; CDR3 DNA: TGCGCCAGCAGTTGGAGGGGGACTAGGCTGAGAAATGAGCAGTTCTTC
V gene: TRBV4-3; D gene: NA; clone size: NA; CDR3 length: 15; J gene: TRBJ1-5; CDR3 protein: CASSQDRTNNQPQHF; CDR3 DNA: TGCGCCAGCAGCCAAGATCGGACGAACAATCAGCCCCAGCATTTT
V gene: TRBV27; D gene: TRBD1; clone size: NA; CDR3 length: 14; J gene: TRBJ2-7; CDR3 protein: CASSLGQGSYEQYF; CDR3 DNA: TGTGCCAGCAGTTTAGGACAGGGTTCGTACGAGCAGTACTTC
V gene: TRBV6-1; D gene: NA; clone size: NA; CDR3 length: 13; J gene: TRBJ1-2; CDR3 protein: CASIMRTREGYTF; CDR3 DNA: TGTGCCAGCATTATGAGGACCAGGGAAGGCTACACCTTC
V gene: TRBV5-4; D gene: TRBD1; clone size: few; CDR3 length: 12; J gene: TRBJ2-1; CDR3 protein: CASKTQGDEQFF; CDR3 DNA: TGTGCCAGCAAGACCCAGGGGGATGAGCAGTTCTTC
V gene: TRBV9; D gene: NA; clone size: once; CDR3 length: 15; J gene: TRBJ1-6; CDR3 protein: CASSVRSEINSPLHF; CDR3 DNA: TGTGCCAGCAGCGTTCGGTCGGAAATAAATTCACCCCTCCACTTT
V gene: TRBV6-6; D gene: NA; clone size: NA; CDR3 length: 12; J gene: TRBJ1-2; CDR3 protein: CASSYLNYGYTF; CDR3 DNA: TGTGCCAGCAGTTACCTTAACTATGGCTACACCTTC
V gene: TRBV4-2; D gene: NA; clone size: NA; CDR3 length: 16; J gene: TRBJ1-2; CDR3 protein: CASSQDSGSTPYGYTF; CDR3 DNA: TGTGCCAGCAGCCAAGATTCGGGCAGCACTCCCTATGGCTACACCTTC
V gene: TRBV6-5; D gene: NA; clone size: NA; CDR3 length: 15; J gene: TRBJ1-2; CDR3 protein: CASSYDQGANYGYTF; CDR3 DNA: TGTGCCAGCAGTTACGACCAGGGAGCTAACTATGGCTACACCTTC
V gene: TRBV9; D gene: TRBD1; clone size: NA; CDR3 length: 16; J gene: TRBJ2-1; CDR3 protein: CASSPKTGVTYNEQFF; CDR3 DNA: TGTGCCAGCAGCCCTAAGACAGGGGTCACCTACAATGAGCAGTTCTTC
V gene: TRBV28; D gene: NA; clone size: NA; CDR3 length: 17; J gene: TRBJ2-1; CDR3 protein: CASSSNELASVHNEQFF; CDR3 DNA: TGTGCCAGCAGTTCCAACGAACTAGCTTCGGTCCACAATGAGCAGTTCTTC
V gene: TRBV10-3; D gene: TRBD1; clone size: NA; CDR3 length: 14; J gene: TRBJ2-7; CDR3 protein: CAISPQTGPWGQYF; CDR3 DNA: TGTGCCATCAGTCCACAGACAGGGCCCTGGGGGCAGTACTTC
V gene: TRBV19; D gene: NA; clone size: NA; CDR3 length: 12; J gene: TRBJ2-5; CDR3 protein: CASNGGRETQYF; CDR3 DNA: TGTGCCAGTAATGGTGGTAGAGAGACCCAGTACTTC
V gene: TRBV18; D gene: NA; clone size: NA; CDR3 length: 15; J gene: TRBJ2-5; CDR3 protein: CASSPPGQAQETQYF; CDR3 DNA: TGTGCCAGCTCACCACCCGGGCAGGCCCAAGAGACCCAGTACTTC
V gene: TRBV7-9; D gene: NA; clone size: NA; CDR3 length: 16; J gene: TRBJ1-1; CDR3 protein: CASSPLFGRKFYEAFF; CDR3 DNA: TGTGCCAGCAGCCCACTTTTTGGCAGGAAATTCTATGAAGCTTTCTTT
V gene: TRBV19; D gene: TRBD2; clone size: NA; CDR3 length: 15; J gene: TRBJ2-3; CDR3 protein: CASSGRGGPTDTQYF; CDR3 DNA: TGTGCCAGTAGTGGGCGGGGGGGGCCCACAGATACGCAGTATTTT
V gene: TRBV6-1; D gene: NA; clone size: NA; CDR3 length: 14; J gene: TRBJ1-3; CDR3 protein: CASILGGSGNTIYF; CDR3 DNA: TGTGCCAGCATCTTAGGGGGCTCTGGAAACACCATATATTTT
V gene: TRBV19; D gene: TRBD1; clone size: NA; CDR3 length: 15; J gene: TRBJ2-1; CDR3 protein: CASSQTGGAYNEQFF; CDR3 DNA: TGTGCCAGTAGCCAGACAGGGGGCGCCTACAATGAGCAGTTCTTC
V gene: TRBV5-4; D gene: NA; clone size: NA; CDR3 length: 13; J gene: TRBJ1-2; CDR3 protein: CASSPYFGGGYTF; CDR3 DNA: TGTGCCAGCAGCCCCTATTTTGGGGGAGGCTACACCTTC
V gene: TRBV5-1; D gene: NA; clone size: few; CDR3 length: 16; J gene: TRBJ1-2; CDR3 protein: CASSSKSRQDNYGYTF; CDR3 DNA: TGCGCCAGCAGCTCCAAATCTCGCCAGGACAACTATGGCTACACCTTC
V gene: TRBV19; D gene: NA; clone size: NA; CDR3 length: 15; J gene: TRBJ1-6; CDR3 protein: CASRGSGNNNSPLHF; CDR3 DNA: TGTGCCAGTAGAGGCTCCGGCAACAATAATTCACCCCTCCACTTT
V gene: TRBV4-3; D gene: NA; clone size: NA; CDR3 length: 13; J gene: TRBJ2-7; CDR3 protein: CASSQGGAYEQYF; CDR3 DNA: TGCGCCAGCAGCCAAGGGGGAGCCTACGAGCAGTACTTC
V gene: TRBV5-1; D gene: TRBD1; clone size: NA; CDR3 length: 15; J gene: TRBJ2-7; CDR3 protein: CASSPGQGAAYEQYF; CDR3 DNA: TGCGCCAGCAGCCCGGGACAGGGGGCTGCCTACGAGCAGTACTTC
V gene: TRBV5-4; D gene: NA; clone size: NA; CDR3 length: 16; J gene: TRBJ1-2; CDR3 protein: CASIAGLSRKTYGYTF; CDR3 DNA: TGTGCCAGCATTGCAGGTCTCTCGCGAAAGACCTATGGCTACACCTTT
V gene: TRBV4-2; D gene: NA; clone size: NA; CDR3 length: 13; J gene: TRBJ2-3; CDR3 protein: CASSLWGDDTQYF; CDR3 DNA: TGTGCCAGCAGCTTGTGGGGCGACGATACGCAGTATTTT